This T cell receptor (beta chain) was sequenced for a study of blood T cell repertoires in COVID-19. Across the whole study: Acute and convalescent COVID-19 samples came from the United States, Italy and Spain. In each case, the material was cDNA or gDNA derived from T cells, B-cell-depleted T cells, or PBMCs.

The Seattle site enrolled patients during active infection and followed them longitudinally. Per the germline V gene, CDR1 is SQVTM and CDR2 is ANQGSEA. CDR3 length: 13 residues. Trimming pared 2 bases from V and 0 bases from J, leaving 7 bases between. In the original processing: The assay estimated nucleated cells by amplifying reference gene primers. This table comes from immunoSEQ multiplex PCR, and its TCRdb copy is limited to in-frame clones, with some not included. From that table come the V and J calls and clone size; the DNA was used to work out D and trimming. Of approximately 40,000 clones detected, around 90% appear once; the ten largest clones hold more than 4.5%.

The specimen was peripheral blood. The source is a man aged 55 to 70 with COVID-19, enrolled during active disease. V usage is TRBV29-1 and J usage is TRBJ1-2; D remains unclear. CDR3 in amino acids: CSVERGPNYGYTF. The CDR3 DNA reads as TGCAGCGTTGAACGAGGGCCTAACTATGGCTACACCTTC.